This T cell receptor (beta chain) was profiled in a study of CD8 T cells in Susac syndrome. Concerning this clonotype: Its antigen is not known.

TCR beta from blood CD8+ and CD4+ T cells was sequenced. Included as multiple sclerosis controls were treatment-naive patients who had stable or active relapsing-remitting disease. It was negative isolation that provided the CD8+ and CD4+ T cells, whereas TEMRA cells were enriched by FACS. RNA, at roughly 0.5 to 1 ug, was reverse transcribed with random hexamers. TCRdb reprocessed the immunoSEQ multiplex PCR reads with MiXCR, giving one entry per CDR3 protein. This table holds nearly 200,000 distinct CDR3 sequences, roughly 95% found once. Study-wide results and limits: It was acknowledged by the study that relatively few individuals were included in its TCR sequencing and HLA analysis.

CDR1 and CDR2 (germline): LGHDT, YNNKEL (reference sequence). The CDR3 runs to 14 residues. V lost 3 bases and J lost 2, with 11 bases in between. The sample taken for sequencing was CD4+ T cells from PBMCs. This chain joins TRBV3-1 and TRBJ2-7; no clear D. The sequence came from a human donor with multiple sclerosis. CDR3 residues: CASSQGSVPYEQYF. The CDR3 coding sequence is TGTGCCAGCAGCCAGGGGTCCGTTCCCTACGAGCAGTACTTC.